This TCR beta chain was found in a study of OX40 agonist ivuxolimab in advanced cancers. V gave up 7 bases and J gave up 0 bases, with 15 bases separating them. This CDR3 comprises 14 residues. CDR1 is GTSNPN and CDR2 is SVGIG in the germline V gene (reference sequence). Sampling times: baseline, cycle 4 day 1, cycle 7 day 1. Measured with immunoSEQ multiplex PCR; TCRdb has only the in-frame clones, and not every one. This sample has 53,000 or so clones, with roughly 84% found just once. The receptor was isolated from an adult with an advanced solid tumor such as melanoma, head and neck, liver or kidney cancer. The specimen comprised CD4+ or CD8+ T cells sorted from blood, sampled in a trial of the OX40 agonist ivuxolimab. The V gene is TRBV30, the J gene TRBJ1-2, with a possible D match to TRBD1 (6 bases). CDR3: CALNGQLANYGYTF. The CDR3 DNA follows: TGTGCCTTAAACGGACAGCTAGCTAACTATGGCTACACCTTC.